These 20 T cell receptor beta chains were sequenced from one sample in a study of control samples from healthy donors and cancer patients. Sequencing was performed with immunoSEQ multiplex PCR; in TCRdb, only in-frame clones are kept and a portion is missing. The sample lists 110,000 to 150,000 clones, 89% occurring once. Sequencing was done on a sample of blood. These receptors all stem from a man aged 30 to 45 in good health.

The V call is TRBV7-3, the J call TRBJ1-1; D possibly corresponds to TRBD1 (5 bases). The germline gives CDR1 SGHTA, CDR2 FQGTGA. V dropped 5 bases and J dropped 6 bases, with 16 bases sitting between them. CDR3 size: 14 residues. CDR3 residues: CASSAGMGLPEAFF. Written as DNA, the CDR3 is TGTGCCAGCAGCGCGGGGATGGGGCTTCCTGAAGCTTTCTTT.

This clone was detected once. The chain is built from TRBV7-2 and TRBJ2-1; the match to TRBD2 covers 8 bases. The J segment lost 8 bases and the V segment lost 3 bases, leaving 15 bases of the junction unmatched. There are 17 residues in the CDR3. CDR1 and CDR2 from the germline V gene are SGHTA and FQGNSA. The CDR3 protein is CASSLAAGATPEDEQFF. The DNA of the CDR3 is TGTGCCAGCAGCTTGGCAGCGGGAGCCACTCCCGAGGATGAGCAGTTCTTC.

This chain connects TRBV24-1 to TRBJ1-5, with D unresolved. V dropped 9 bases and J dropped 3 bases, with 11 bases sitting between them. The germline V gene encodes CDR1 KGHDR and CDR2 SFDVKD. The CDR3 spans 13 residues. CDR3 residues: CATQDRVNQPQHF. Here the CDR3 DNA reads TGTGCCACCCAAGACCGGGTCAATCAGCCCCAGCATTTT.

CDR3 protein: CASSESGTFQPQHF. For the CDR3, the DNA is TGTGCCAGCAGTGAAAGTGGGACGTTTCAGCCCCAGCATTTT. The chain carries TRBV2 and TRBJ1-5; D is perhaps TRBD1 (5 bases). Trimming shortened V by 2 bases and J by 6 bases, and 11 bases separated the two germline ends. Per germline, CDR1 SNHLY and CDR2 FYNNEI. The CDR3 consists of 14 residues.

The chain recombines TRBV9 with TRBJ2-5; possible D gene TRBD2, 5 bases. Looked up from germline, CDR1 is SGDLS and CDR2 is YYNGEE. V dropped 4 bases and J dropped 2 bases, with 15 bases sitting between them. This CDR3 has 15 residues. CDR3 sequence: CASSLGGGFQETQYF. The DNA of the CDR3 is TGTGCCAGCAGCTTAGGAGGCGGGTTTCAAGAGACCCAGTACTTC.

The V and J genes are TRBV12-3 or TRBV12-4 and TRBJ1-1, with TRBD1 matching 9 bases. The CDR3 is 11 amino acids. Unmatched junction bases numbered 4, after V lost 7 bases and J lost 10 bases. DNA for the CDR3: TGTGCCAGCATCCAGGACAGGGGAGCTTTCTTT. It codes for CASIQDRGAFF.

V usage is TRBV7-2 and J usage is TRBJ2-6; D may correspond to TRBD1 or TRBD2 (5 bases each). Germline V gene sequence: CDR1 SGHTA, CDR2 FQGNSA. Trimming removed 0 bases at V and 2 bases at J, with 11 bases between. The CDR3 contains 17 residues. This CDR3 is CASSLAGVGAGANVLTF. Written as DNA, the CDR3 is TGTGCCAGCAGCTTAGCGGGGGTAGGGGCTGGGGCCAACGTCCTGACTTTC. Based on the CDR3 plus reference TRBV7-2 and TRBJ2-6, the full variable domain is GAGVSQSPSNKVTEKGKDVELRCDPISGHTALYWYRQSLGQGLEFLIYFQGNSAPDKSGLPSDRFSAERTGGSVSTLTIQRTQQEDSAVYLCASSLAGVGAGANVLTFGAGSRLTVL.

The rearrangement joins TRBV24-1 to TRBJ2-1, with D maybe TRBD2 (6 bases). This CDR3 has 15 residues. Per germline, CDR1 KGHDR and CDR2 SFDVKD. The V end lost 3 bases, the J end lost 8 bases, and 16 bases lay between the germline ends. CDR3 amino acids: CATSDPGLSWDEQFF. The CDR3 bases are TGTGCCACCAGTGATCCGGGACTCTCCTGGGATGAGCAGTTCTTC.

In nucleotides, the CDR3 is TGTGCCAGCAGTTTATTACCTAGCGGGGGTACGGCGTCCTACGAGCAGTACTTC. Protein sequence: CASSLLPSGGTASYEQYF. V and J are TRBV27 and TRBJ2-7; 10 nucleotides match TRBD2. V was pared by 1 base and J by 1 base, with 10 bases of the junction left unmatched. The CDR3 totals 18 residues. The V gene's germline CDR1 is MNHEY and CDR2 SMNVEV (reference sequence).

Points on this clone: The sample contains more than one DNA sequence encoding this CDR3. This chain joins TRBV9 and TRBJ1-6; D ambiguous. Trimming cost V 2 bases and J 0 bases, with 6 bases left between them. Germline V gene data show CDR1 as SGDLS and CDR2 as YYNGEE. The CDR3 length is 15 residues. The CDR3 sequence: CASSVGSSYNSPLHF. The CDR3 DNA reads TGTGCCAGCAGCGTCGGGAGCTCCTATAATTCACCCCTCCACTTT.

The V call is TRBV24-1, the J call TRBJ2-1, with TRBD2 matching 7 bases. The CDR3 loop spans 13 amino acids. V lost 9 bases, J lost 9 bases, and 10 bases stayed unmatched. Germline V gene data show CDR1 as KGHDR and CDR2 as SFDVKD. The CDR3 loop is CATRRSGNGEQFF. In nucleotides, the CDR3 is TGTGCCACCCGAAGAAGCGGGAACGGTGAGCAGTTCTTC.

This rearrangement joins TRBV9 to TRBJ2-7; the D gene is possibly TRBD2 (6 bases). CDR1 and CDR2 from the germline V gene are SGDLS and YYNGEE. This CDR3 spans 15 amino acids. Trimming cost V 0 bases and J 2 bases, with 12 bases left between them. The chain's CDR3 is CASSVAEGLPYEQYF. The CDR3 coding sequence is TGTGCCAGCAGCGTAGCTGAGGGACTTCCCTACGAGCAGTACTTC.

This chain links TRBV19 with TRBJ1-2; 10 bases map to TRBD1. The CDR3 is 13 amino acids. Trimming removed 3 bases from V and 7 bases from J; junction bases left unmatched: 2. Germline values: CDR1 LNHDA, CDR2 SQIVND (reference sequence). This CDR3 is CASSIRDRGGYTF. The CDR3 DNA follows: TGTGCCAGTAGTATCCGGGACAGGGGTGGCTACACCTTC.

Concerning this clone: Compared with germline, one end of the junction differs, possibly owing to a read error. The CDR3 DNA follows: TGTGCCAGCAGTCTAACTCCAGGGACGGGAGGCTTC. This gives the protein CASSLTPGTGGF. This chain uses TRBV6-2 or TRBV6-3 with TRBJ1-2; the D gene is possibly TRBD1 (5 bases). Germline assignment: CDR1 MNHEY and CDR2 SVGEGT. The CDR3 is 12 amino acids.

The genes are TRBV19 and TRBJ2-7; no firm D call. The germline gives CDR1 LNHDA, CDR2 SQIVND (reference sequence). The V end was cut by 3 bases, the J end by 1 base, with 16 bases between. The CDR3 has 16 amino acids. CDR3 residues: CASSMRPGLSSYEQYF. The CDR3 region has the DNA TGTGCCAGTAGTATGAGGCCAGGCCTTTCTTCCTACGAGCAGTACTTC.

The chain employs TRBV2 and TRBJ2-5, with D possibly matching TRBD1 (5 bases). The V and J ends lost 8 bases and 5 bases respectively, with 21 bases between them. Germline CDR1 SNHLY, CDR2 FYNNEI. This CDR3 region has 15 residues. CDR3 bases: TGTGCCAGCTGTCGGCAGGGCAAGAAAGGGGAGACCCAGTACTTC. Translated, it gives CASCRQGKKGETQYF.

The CDR3 coding sequence is TGTGCCACCAGCAAAGAGCCAGGGGTCAATGAGCAGTTCTTC. It yields the protein CATSKEPGVNEQFF. V gene TRBV15 combines with J gene TRBJ2-1; the D gene is possibly TRBD1 (6 bases). The V gene lost 4 bases and the J gene lost 6 bases, with 13 bases spanning the gap. CDR1 is LNHNV and CDR2 is YYDKDF in the germline V gene (reference sequence). The CDR3 spans 14 residues.

The genes are TRBV9 and TRBJ2-7, with a possible D match to TRBD2 (6 bases). The length of the CDR3 is 14 residues. Germline CDR1 and CDR2: SGDLS and YYNGEE. V was clipped by 1 base and J by 5 bases, with 13 bases between them. The CDR3 DNA reads as TGTGCCAGCAGCGTACGCCCGGGAGACGACGAGCAGTACTTC. Translating it yields CASSVRPGDDEQYF.

The chain carries TRBV9 and TRBJ2-3; D possibly uses TRBD1 or TRBD2 (7 bases each). This CDR3 has 16 residues. The germline V and J ends were trimmed by 2 bases and 8 bases, with 21 bases remaining between them. CDR1 and CDR2 (germline): SGDLS, YYNGEE. CDR3 residues: CASSVGGTASLGTQYF. The CDR3 region has the DNA TGTGCCAGCAGCGTGGGAGGGACAGCAAGCCTGGGTACGCAGTATTTT.

The rearrangement joins TRBV19 to TRBJ2-3; a weak D match, TRBD1 (5 bases). Between the trimmed V and J ends, which lost 1 base and 1 base, there was a span of 12 bases. The CDR3 has 16 residues. Germline V gene data show CDR1 as LNHDA and CDR2 as SQIVND (reference sequence). CDR3 region: CASSIVRAAGTDTQYF. The CDR3 DNA follows: TGTGCCAGTAGTATAGTCAGGGCGGCGGGCACAGATACGCAGTATTTT.